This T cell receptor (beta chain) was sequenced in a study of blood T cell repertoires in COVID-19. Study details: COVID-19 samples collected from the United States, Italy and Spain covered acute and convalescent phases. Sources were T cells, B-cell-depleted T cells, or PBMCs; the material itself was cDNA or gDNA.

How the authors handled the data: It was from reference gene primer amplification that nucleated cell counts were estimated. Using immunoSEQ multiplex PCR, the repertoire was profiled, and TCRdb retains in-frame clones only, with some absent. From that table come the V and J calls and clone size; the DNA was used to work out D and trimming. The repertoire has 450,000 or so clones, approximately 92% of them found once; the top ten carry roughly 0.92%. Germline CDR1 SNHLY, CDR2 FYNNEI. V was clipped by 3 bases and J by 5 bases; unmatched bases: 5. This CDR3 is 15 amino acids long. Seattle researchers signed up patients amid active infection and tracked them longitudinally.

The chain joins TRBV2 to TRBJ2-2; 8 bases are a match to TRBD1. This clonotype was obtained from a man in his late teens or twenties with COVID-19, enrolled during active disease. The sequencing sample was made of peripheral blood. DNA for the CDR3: TGTGCCAGCAGTGACAGGACAGGGTTAACCGGGGAGCTGTTTTTT. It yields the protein CASSDRTGLTGELFF.